Each of the 21 T cell receptor beta chains below was sequenced from the same sample in a study of cytomegalovirus exposure and HLA in healthy donors. Use of 60 Vbeta and 13 Jbeta primers characterized the PCR. TCRdb keeps only in-frame clones here, not all; method: immunoSEQ multiplex PCR. The profile shows approximately 150,000 clones, approximately 78% of them singletons. Sequencing input: PBMCs. These receptors were obtained from a woman in her 50s in good health and CMV-seropositive.

The chain joins TRBV7-9 to TRBJ2-2; 7 bases map to TRBD1. CDR1 SEHNR and CDR2 FQNEAQ come from the germline V gene (reference sequence). The CDR3 runs 16 residues. The J segment lost 6 bases and the V segment lost 5 bases, leaving 12 bases of the junction unmatched. The CDR3 region is CASSPLDRSRAGELFF. CDR3 nucleotide sequence: TGTGCCAGCAGCCCCCTGGACAGGTCTCGGGCCGGGGAGCTGTTTTTT.

This chain links TRBV7-3 with TRBJ2-7; the match to TRBD1 covers 10 bases. Germline V lookup: CDR1 SGHTA, CDR2 FQGTGA. The ends lost 5 bases at V and 5 bases at J; junction bases unmatched: 6. There are 14 residues in the CDR3. CDR3 amino acids: CASSPDRGRHEQYF. The CDR3 DNA reads as TGTGCCAGCAGCCCCGACAGGGGGCGCCACGAGCAGTACTTC. Filled out from reference TRBV7-3 and TRBJ2-7, the complete variable domain reads GAGVSQTPSNKVTEKGKYVELRCDPISGHTALYWYRQSLGQGPEFLIYFQGTGAADDSGLPNDRFFAVRPEGSVSTLKIQRTERGDSAVYLCASSPDRGRHEQYFGPGTRLTVT.

This clone showed up just once. The CDR3 nucleotides are TGCAGCGTTGAAGAGGTGGGGGGCACTGAAGCTTTCTTT. Its translation: CSVEEVGGTEAFF. This sequence joins TRBV29-1 and TRBJ1-1, with a weak D call TRBD1 (5 bases). The CDR3 totals 13 residues. With 0 bases removed from V and 4 bases from J, the gap between germline ends came to 9 bases. Germline CDR1 and CDR2: SQVTM and ANQGSEA. The whole variable domain, filled in from reference TRBV29-1 and TRBJ1-1, reads SAVISQKPSRDICQRGTSLTIQCQVDSQVTMMFWYRQQPGQSLTLIATANQGSEATYESGFVIDKFPISRPNLTFSTLTVSNMSPEDSSIYLCSVEEVGGTEAFFGQGTRLTVV.

The chain uses TRBV13 and TRBJ2-7; 8 nucleotides line up with TRBD2. Germline V CDR1 and CDR2: PRHDT, FYEKMQ (reference sequence). The CDR3 contains 14 residues. V lost 6 bases to trimming and J lost 6 bases; unmatched junction nucleotides: 10. The CDR3 region is CASRLSGGIFEQYF. DNA of the CDR3: TGTGCCAGCAGACTGTCGGGGGGGATTTTCGAGCAGTACTTC. Using reference TRBV13 and TRBJ2-7 for the parts outside the CDR3, the full variable domain is AAGVIQSPRHLIKEKRETATLKCYPIPRHDTVYWYQQGPGQDPQFLISFYEKMQSDKGSIPDRFSAQQFSDYHSELNMSSLELGDSALYFCASRLSGGIFEQYFGPGTRLTVT.

The count of this clone is one. The rearrangement joins TRBV2 to TRBJ1-1; a possible D gene is TRBD1 (5 bases). The germline V gene has CDR1 SNHLY and CDR2 FYNNEI. The length of the CDR3 is 12 residues. V was shortened by 6 bases and J by 8 bases, with 13 bases between the two germline ends. CDR3 sequence: CASRDTLGEAFF. The CDR3 nucleotides read TGTGCCAGCAGGGACACCCTCGGGGAAGCTTTCTTT.

The chain employs TRBV30 and TRBJ1-5; D gene uncertain. The germline gives CDR1 GTSNPN, CDR2 SVGIG (reference sequence). The CDR3 runs to 13 residues. V was pared by 0 bases and J by 2 bases, with 5 bases between. This CDR3 is CAWSVRGNQPQHF. For the CDR3, the DNA is TGTGCCTGGAGTGTACGGGGCAATCAGCCCCAGCATTTT. The full variable domain, with the rest looked up from reference TRBV30 and TRBJ1-5, is SQTIHQWPATLVQPVGSPLSLECTVEGTSNPNLYWYRQAAGRGLQLLFYSVGIGQISSEVPQNLSASRPQDRQFILSSKKLLLSDSGFYLCAWSVRGNQPQHFGDGTRLSIL.

The rearrangement links TRBV5-4 to TRBJ2-7; possible D gene TRBD1, 5 bases. This CDR3 contains 14 residues. Germline-derived CDR1 and CDR2 are SGHNT and YYREEE (reference sequence). V was cut by 0 bases and J by 5 bases, with 12 bases left in between. CDR3 bases: TGTGCCAGCAGCTTGGCTAGGGGTGGCGACGAGCAGTACTTC. Amino acid sequence: CASSLARGGDEQYF.

This clone was counted a few times. For the CDR3, the DNA is TGTGCCAGCAGCCGACAGGGGCGAACCTATAATTCACCCCTCCACTTT. The encoded protein is CASSRQGRTYNSPLHF. The chain carries TRBV5-6 and TRBJ1-6; TRBD1 matches at 8 bases. Trimming at V came to 4 bases and at J to 2 bases, leaving 5 bases not matched to a gene. Germline V gene sequence: CDR1 SGHDT, CDR2 YYEEEE. The CDR3 is made up of 16 amino acids.

The chain employs TRBV27 and TRBJ2-7; D unclear. The germline V and J ends were trimmed by 3 bases and 4 bases, with 10 bases remaining between them. This CDR3 has 13 amino acids. CDR1 and CDR2 from the germline V gene are MNHEY and SMNVEV (reference sequence). CDR3 amino acids: CASSLTQSYEQYF. The CDR3, as DNA: TGTGCCAGCAGTTTGACACAGTCTTACGAGCAGTACTTC.

The chain employs TRBV11-1 and TRBJ1-1; maybe TRBD1 (6 bases). Between the trimmed V and J ends, which lost 5 bases and 1 base, there was a span of 14 bases. Germline CDR1 is SGHAT and CDR2 is FQDESV (reference sequence). CDR3 length: 15 residues. CDR3 in DNA: TGTGCCAGCAGCCGCGACAGGACAAAGAACACTGAAGCTTTCTTT. Amino acids: CASSRDRTKNTEAFF. Variable domain in full (rest from reference TRBV11-1 and TRBJ1-1): EAEVAQSPRYKITEKSQAVAFWCDPISGHATLYWYRQILGQGPELLVQFQDESVVDDSQLPKDRFSAERLKGVDSTLKIQPAELGDSAMYLCASSRDRTKNTEAFFGQGTRLTVV.

The chain combines TRBV4-1 with TRBJ1-1; tentative D call: TRBD1 (5 bases). V lost 1 base and J 1 base, leaving 7 bases between the germline ends. Germline CDR1 is MGHRA and CDR2 is YSYEKL. There are 14 residues in the CDR3. This CDR3 reads CASSQVQGNTEAFF. CDR3 bases: TGCGCCAGCAGCCAAGTCCAGGGGAACACTGAAGCTTTCTTT.

The chain couples TRBV19 to TRBJ2-2; D perhaps matches TRBD2 (6 bases). The CDR3 spans 15 residues. V was cut by 10 bases and J by 5 bases, with 20 bases left in between. The germline CDR1 and CDR2 sequences are LNHDA and SQIVND (reference sequence). The DNA of the CDR3 is TGTGCCACCCGGGGAGGATTGGAACGTACCGGGGAGCTGTTTTTT. It encodes CATRGGLERTGELFF. Using reference TRBV19 and TRBJ2-2 for the parts outside the CDR3, the full variable domain is DGGITQSPKYLFRKEGQNVTLSCEQNLNHDAMYWYRQDPGQGLRLIYYSQIVNDFQKGDIAEGYSVSREKKESFPLTVTSAQKNPTAFYLCATRGGLERTGELFFGEGSRLTVL.

This clone was counted a few times. The CDR3 nucleotides read TGTGCCAGCTCCCTCAGCCGAGCGGACGGGGCCAACGTCCTGACTTTC. Encoded protein: CASSLSRADGANVLTF. V gene TRBV18 combines with J gene TRBJ2-6, with a possible D match to TRBD2 (5 bases). Trimming stripped 6 bases from V and 4 bases from J, with 16 bases between. The germline V gene has CDR1 KGHSH and CDR2 LQKENI. The CDR3 runs 16 residues.

This clone was seen more than once but under ten times. The gene calls are TRBV27 and TRBJ2-2; D is possibly TRBD2 (7 bases). Trimming cost V 8 bases and J 3 bases, with 13 bases left between them. The CDR3 totals 14 residues. Germline V gene sequence: CDR1 MNHEY, CDR2 SMNVEV (reference sequence). CDR3 in DNA: TGTGCCAGCGCCGGGGGGCGGGACACCGGGGAGCTGTTTTTT. Its protein is CASAGGRDTGELFF.

The chain links TRBV6-5 to TRBJ2-1, with 7 nucleotides matching TRBD1. The CDR3 is 16 amino acids. Germline V CDR1 and CDR2: MNHEY, SVGAGI. J gave up 7 bases and V 2 bases, and 11 bases lay outside the gene matches. CDR3 coding DNA: TGTGCCAGCAGTTACGTCGGGACAGCTAAGTCAAATGAGCAGTTCTTC. Protein product: CASSYVGTAKSNEQFF.

The V gene is TRBV2, the J gene TRBJ1-5, with D unresolved. Germline loops: CDR1 SNHLY, CDR2 FYNNEI. V shed 3 bases and J shed 1 base, with 7 bases lying between them. The CDR3 runs to 14 residues. The CDR3 DNA sequence: TGTGCCAGCAGTGACAGATCGAGCAATCAGCCCCAGCATTTT. This codes for CASSDRSSNQPQHF. Combining the CDR3 with reference TRBV2 and TRBJ1-5 gives the whole variable domain EPEVTQTPSHQVTQMGQEVILRCVPISNHLYFYWYRQILGQKVEFLVSFYNNEISEKSEIFDDQFSVERPDGSNFTLKIRSTKLEDSAMYFCASSDRSSNQPQHFGDGTRLSIL.

V and J are TRBV19 and TRBJ2-2, with TRBD1 identical over 8 bases. V was clipped by 5 bases and J by 6 bases; unmatched bases: 5. The CDR3 sequence is 14 residues long. The germline gives CDR1 LNHDA, CDR2 SQIVND (reference sequence). The CDR3 DNA reads as TGTGCCAGTAGTCAGAACAGGGGGTCCGGGGAGCTGTTTTTT. It specifies CASSQNRGSGELFF.

The rearrangement uses TRBV29-1 and TRBJ1-1; 12 nucleotides match TRBD1. V shed 6 bases, J shed 4 bases, and the junction held 15 bases outside the gene matches. The CDR3 runs to 17 residues. Looked up from germline, CDR1 is SQVTM and CDR2 is ANQGSEA. The CDR3 loop is CSVETGTGGGGVTEAFF. CDR3 sequence (DNA): TGCAGCGTCGAAACCGGGACAGGGGGCGGCGGGGTCACTGAAGCTTTCTTT.

This sequence joins TRBV6-5 and TRBJ2-3, with TRBD2 as a possible D gene (5 bases). The CDR3 runs to 13 residues. Trimming took off 8 bases at V and 5 bases at J, with 14 bases between the two ends. Germline-derived CDR1 and CDR2 are MNHEY and SVGAGI. The CDR3 sequence: CASHARAGDTQYF. CDR3 DNA: TGTGCCAGCCACGCGAGGGCCGGAGATACGCAGTATTTT.

The chain is built from TRBV30 and TRBJ1-5; tentative D call: TRBD1 (6 bases). CDR3 size: 14 residues. Germline V lookup: CDR1 GTSNPN, CDR2 SVGIG (reference sequence). V was shortened by 2 bases and J by 7 bases, with 15 bases between the two germline ends. The CDR3 loop reads CAWSRGTGRQPQHF. As DNA, the CDR3 is TGTGCCTGGAGTAGAGGAACAGGGAGACAGCCCCAGCATTTT.

This clone has just a few counts. V usage is TRBV7-8 and J usage is TRBJ2-3, with a tentative D call TRBD2 (5 bases). Trimming took 6 bases from V and 4 from J, leaving 17 bases between them. The CDR3 totals 15 residues. From germline, CDR1 is SGHVS and CDR2 FQNEAQ. The CDR3 DNA sequence: TGTGCCAGCAGTGGGAGTTCCCAAAGGCCAGATACGCAGTATTTT. Its protein product is CASSGSSQRPDTQYF.